This T cell receptor beta chain was recorded in a study of blood T cell repertoires in COVID-19. Study information: Sites across the United States, Italy and Spain contributed samples from acute and convalescent COVID-19. T cells, B-cell-depleted T cells, or PBMCs provided the cDNA or gDNA that served as material.

Per the authors' pipeline: Estimation of nucleated cell counts relied on the amplification of reference gene primers. Libraries were prepared by immunoSEQ multiplex PCR; TCRdb keeps only in-frame clonotypes and omits some of them. V and J calls and clone size are copied from that table; D and trimming were computed from the DNA. The sample shows about 74,000 clones, around 91% of them seen only once. The germline V and J ends were trimmed by 2 bases and 5 bases, with 9 bases remaining between them. This CDR3 spans 14 amino acids. Germline CDR1 is MNHEY and CDR2 is SVGAGI. The sequencing sample was made of peripheral blood. The source is a woman between 50 and 59 years old in a cohort sampled during active COVID-19. The chain couples TRBV6-5 to TRBJ1-4; maybe TRBD1 (6 bases). CDR3 in DNA: TGTGCCAGCAGTTACGGACAGAGCAATGAAAAACTGTTTTTT. It translates to CASSYGQSNEKLFF.